This entry lists 31 T cell receptor beta chains sequenced from one sample in a study of T cell responses to AZD1222 COVID-19 vaccine. TCRdb keeps only in-frame clones here, not all; method: immunoSEQ multiplex PCR. In the table there are around 140,000 clones, roughly nine tenths of which are singletons. The sequences come from peripheral blood, collected 28 days after the second AZD1222 dose. These receptor sequences come from an adult who received the AZD1222 COVID-19 vaccine.

The chain employs TRBV19 and TRBJ2-3; TRBD1 is a possible D gene (8 bases). V lost 7 bases, J lost 0 bases, and 11 bases lay in between. Germline loops: CDR1 LNHDA, CDR2 SQIVND (reference sequence). This CDR3 has 14 amino acids. The CDR3 spells CASIQGGSTDTQYF. Written as DNA, the CDR3 is TGTGCCAGTATACAGGGGGGGAGCACAGATACGCAGTATTTT.

The J gene is TRBJ1-4, the V gene TRBV15; the D is unclear. CDR1 LNHNV and CDR2 YYDKDF come from the germline V gene (reference sequence). V lost 5 bases, J lost 2 bases, and 12 bases lay in between. There are 15 residues in the CDR3. The CDR3 nucleotides read TGTGCCACCAGCTACGGTCTCAACACTAATGAAAAACTGTTTTTT. Its protein is CATSYGLNTNEKLFF. The entire variable domain, with the rest obtained from reference TRBV15 and TRBJ1-4, is as follows: DAMVIQNPRYQVTQFGKPVTLSCSQTLNHNVMYWYQQKSSQAPKLLFHYYDKDFNNEADTPDNFQSRRPNTSFCFLDIRSPGLGDTAMYLCATSYGLNTNEKLFFGSGTQLSVL.

The chain uses TRBV7-9 and TRBJ2-1, with unresolved D. Deletions cut 5 bases from V and 7 bases from J, with 6 bases between. The CDR3 is 11 amino acids. Germline CDR1 reads SEHNR; CDR2 reads FQNEAQ (reference sequence). The CDR3 region has the DNA TGTGCCAGCAGCCCTAAAAATGAGCAGTTCTTC. This codes for CASSPKNEQFF.

The V gene is TRBV12-3 or TRBV12-4, the J gene TRBJ2-3; D remains unclear. V was shortened by 4 bases and J by 2 bases, with 7 bases between the two germline ends. The CDR3 runs 13 residues. The CDR3 region has the DNA TGTGCCAGCAGTTCCAGGAACACAGATACGCAGTATTTT. Residues: CASSSRNTDTQYF.

The V call is TRBV30, the J call TRBJ2-6; TRBD2 matches 13 bases. The CDR3 covers 17 residues. CDR1 GTSNPN and CDR2 SVGIG come from the germline V gene (reference sequence). The V segment lost 5 bases and the J segment 3 bases; nucleotides outside the gene matches: 7. This chain's CDR3 is CAWGTSGNRFGANVLTF. CDR3 in DNA: TGTGCCTGGGGGACTAGCGGGAACCGGTTTGGGGCCAACGTCCTGACTTTC.

CDR3 bases: TGTGCCAGCAGCCCCGAGGTGGATCGCGGCTACACCTTC. Residues: CASSPEVDRGYTF. V and J are TRBV7-9 and TRBJ1-2; D not resolved. Germline CDR1 SEHNR, CDR2 FQNEAQ (reference sequence). V dropped 5 bases and J dropped 8 bases, with 15 bases sitting between them. The CDR3 sequence is 13 residues long.

Only a few counts were recorded for this clone. The genes are TRBV4-3 and TRBJ2-1, with a weak D call TRBD1 (5 bases). The CDR3 totals 14 residues. CDR1 and CDR2 from the germline V gene are LGHNA and YSLEER. The ends were cut back, 0 bases at V and 12 bases at J, with 15 bases in the middle. Written as DNA, the CDR3 is TGCGCCAGCAGCCAAGATGGGGCCGGTTGGGGGCAGTTCTTC. Amino acids: CASSQDGAGWGQFF.

The rearrangement links TRBV4-3 to TRBJ2-1, with 13 bases identical to TRBD2. Looked up from germline, CDR1 is LGHNA and CDR2 is YSLEER. The CDR3 extends over 16 amino acids. Trimming at V came to 2 bases and at J to 9 bases, leaving 7 bases not matched to a gene. The CDR3 sequence is CASSQKARTSGSEQFF. As DNA, the CDR3 is TGCGCCAGCAGCCAAAAGGCCAGGACTAGCGGGAGTGAGCAGTTCTTC.

The rearrangement links TRBV5-4 to TRBJ2-1; D not certain. Deletions cut 3 bases from V and 5 bases from J, with 9 bases between. In germline, CDR1 is SGHNT, CDR2 YYREEE (reference sequence). The length of the CDR3 is 13 residues. CDR3 amino acids: CASSSVGNNEQFF. Here the CDR3 DNA reads TGTGCCAGCAGCTCTGTAGGGAACAATGAGCAGTTCTTC.

V and J are TRBV28 and TRBJ1-5; weak D call: TRBD1 (5 bases). Deletions cut 7 bases from V and 5 bases from J, with 12 bases between. The CDR3 contains 13 residues. Germline V gene data show CDR1 as MDHEN and CDR2 as SYDVKM. The CDR3 bases are TGTGCCAGCAACCCGACAGCCTATCAGCCCCAGCATTTT. Translating gives CASNPTAYQPQHF.

V usage is TRBV28 and J usage is TRBJ2-7; 7 nucleotides line up with TRBD2. V gave up 6 bases and J gave up 3 bases; unmatched junction bases: 11. From germline, CDR1 is MDHEN and CDR2 SYDVKM. This CDR3 region has 15 residues. Written as DNA, the CDR3 is TGTGCCAGCAGAACGCCGAGCGGGGCCTACTACGAGCAGTACTTC. This encodes CASRTPSGAYYEQYF.

V is TRBV10-2 and J is TRBJ2-5; D possibly corresponds to TRBD1 (5 bases). Germline V lookup: CDR1 WSHSY, CDR2 SAAADI. The CDR3 spans 13 residues. Between the trimmed V and J ends, which lost 6 bases and 4 bases, there was a span of 12 bases. The DNA of the CDR3 is TGCGCCAGCAGGGGCCTTAGGGGAGAGACCCAGTACTTC. As protein: CASRGLRGETQYF.

This chain links TRBV4-3 with TRBJ1-6; no firm D call. The germline V and J ends were trimmed by 0 bases and 5 bases, with 8 bases remaining between them. This CDR3 contains 15 residues. Germline-derived CDR1 and CDR2 are LGHNA and YSLEER. This CDR3 is CASSQEGSDNSPLHF. The CDR3 DNA sequence: TGCGCCAGCAGCCAAGAGGGTAGTGATAATTCACCCCTCCACTTT.

The J gene is TRBJ1-1, the V gene TRBV5-5; the D gene is possibly TRBD1 (5 bases). Germline V lookup: CDR1 SGHKS, CDR2 YYEKEE (reference sequence). CDR3 length: 13 amino acids. V was clipped by 0 bases and J by 4 bases, with 7 bases between them. The CDR3: CASSLVRGTEAFF. CDR3 DNA sequence: TGTGCCAGCAGCTTGGTTAGGGGCACTGAAGCTTTCTTT.

The rearrangement joins TRBV5-5 to TRBJ1-1; unclear D gene. V was pared by 1 base and J by 1 base, with 8 bases between. The CDR3 runs 14 residues. Per germline, CDR1 SGHKS and CDR2 YYEKEE (reference sequence). CDR3 sequence (DNA): TGTGCCAGCAGCTTGTCCAGGCCGAACACTGAAGCTTTCTTT. Translated, it gives CASSLSRPNTEAFF.

The V call is TRBV6-5, the J call TRBJ2-1; possibly TRBD1 for D (5 bases). Trimming cost V 0 bases and J 8 bases, with 11 bases left between them. The CDR3 is 14 residues long. Germline V gene sequence: CDR1 MNHEY, CDR2 SVGAGI. The CDR3 coding sequence is TGTGCCAGCAGTTACTCAAGGGGTAGGGATGAGCAGTTCTTC. Its protein is CASSYSRGRDEQFF.

This clone is a singleton in its sample. The chain joins TRBV28 to TRBJ2-2, with a weak D call TRBD2 (5 bases). Trimming shortened V by 10 bases and J by 4 bases, and 16 bases separated the two germline ends. Germline values: CDR1 MDHEN, CDR2 SYDVKM. The CDR3 length is 14 residues. CDR3 DNA sequence: TGTGCCACCAGAGCGGCTCGAGTCACCGGGGAGCTGTTTTTT. This translates into CATRAARVTGELFF.

The chain combines TRBV27 with TRBJ2-7; 7 nucleotides agree with TRBD1. This CDR3 is built from 16 residues. V lost 6 bases, J lost 5 bases, and 16 bases stayed unmatched. CDR1 is MNHEY, CDR2 SMNVEV, per germline (reference sequence). CDR3 sequence (DNA): TGTGCCAGCAGACCTCTCGACAGGGCCCCCCTTCACGAGCAGTACTTC. Protein: CASRPLDRAPLHEQYF.

This clone was recorded once. The chain is built from TRBV6-5 and TRBJ2-7, with D possibly matching TRBD1 (6 bases). Trimming took 8 bases from V and 2 from J, leaving 10 bases between them. From germline, CDR1 is MNHEY and CDR2 SVGAGI. This CDR3 spans 12 amino acids. The CDR3 loop reads CASGTQTYEQYF. The CDR3 nucleotides read TGTGCCAGCGGGACACAAACCTACGAGCAGTACTTC.

J is TRBJ1-4 and V is TRBV15, with D possibly TRBD1 on 6 matching bases. The CDR3 length is 13 residues. Germline CDR1 and CDR2: LNHNV and YYDKDF (reference sequence). The germline V and J ends were trimmed by 5 bases and 8 bases, with 12 bases remaining between them. The CDR3 sequence: CATSHREGEKLFF. Written as DNA, the CDR3 is TGTGCCACCAGCCACAGGGAGGGGGAAAAACTGTTTTTT.

The CDR3 DNA sequence: TGTGCCATCAGTGACCCGATCAACGCGGGAGGGCCCAACACCGGGGAGCTGTTTTTT. As protein: CAISDPINAGGPNTGELFF. This sequence joins TRBV10-3 and TRBJ2-2, with TRBD2 matching over 9 bases. V lost 3 bases to trimming and J lost 2 bases; unmatched junction nucleotides: 13. Germline values: CDR1 ENHRY, CDR2 SYGVKD. The CDR3 has 19 amino acids.

The chain has TRBV28 and TRBJ1-1; D is undetermined. CDR1 is MDHEN, CDR2 SYDVKM, per germline. The V end was cut by 5 bases, the J end by 8 bases, with 15 bases between. The CDR3 length is 13 residues. CDR3 sequence (DNA): TGTGCCAGCAGTCCGTCCGGGAGGAGGGAAGCTTTCTTT. Amino acid sequence: CASSPSGRREAFF.

V is TRBV12-3 or TRBV12-4 and J is TRBJ2-7, with unresolved D. The CDR3 length is 12 residues. Trimming took off 5 bases at V and 2 bases at J, with 7 bases between the two ends. The CDR3 spells CASSRVAYEQYF. DNA of the CDR3: TGTGCCAGCAGTAGAGTAGCCTACGAGCAGTACTTC.

The chain employs TRBV7-9 and TRBJ2-4; tentatively, D is TRBD2 (5 bases). Germline CDR1 reads SEHNR; CDR2 reads FQNEAQ (reference sequence). The CDR3 sequence is 13 residues long. Trimming left V 1 base short and J 8 bases short, with 9 bases between. The CDR3 here is CASSLGRMDIQYF. The CDR3 nucleotides are TGTGCCAGCAGCTTAGGGAGGATGGACATTCAGTACTTC.

This clone was seen more than once but under ten times. CDR3 protein: CASSQYEGDRNTIYF. CDR3 DNA sequence: TGTGCCAGCAGCCAATACGAAGGGGATAGAAACACCATATATTTT. V usage is TRBV4-2 and J usage is TRBJ1-3; possibly TRBD1 for D (5 bases). The CDR3 has 15 residues. Germline V lookup: CDR1 LGHNA, CDR2 YNFKEQ. V gave up 2 bases and J gave up 5 bases, with 13 bases separating them.

V and J are TRBV18 and TRBJ2-3; 8 nucleotides match TRBD2. After removal of 2 bases from V and 7 bases from J, the junction contained 8 bases not matched to a gene. CDR1 and CDR2 from the germline V gene are KGHSH and LQKENI. This CDR3 spans 15 amino acids. The CDR3: CASSPSGGSVYTQYF. The CDR3 DNA follows: TGTGCCAGCTCACCATCGGGGGGGTCTGTATATACGCAGTATTTT.

This clone has only a few counts. The V and J genes are TRBV10-2 and TRBJ2-2; no clear D. Germline V gene data show CDR1 as WSHSY and CDR2 as SAAADI. The CDR3 contains 13 residues. V lost 7 bases, J lost 4 bases, and 10 bases lay in between. Here the CDR3 DNA reads TGCGCCAGCATGGCCAGAGCCACCGGGGAGCTGTTTTTT. Residues: CASMARATGELFF.

This clone was recorded once. V is TRBV28 and J is TRBJ1-1; tentative D call: TRBD1 (5 bases). In germline, CDR1 is MDHEN, CDR2 SYDVKM. CDR3 length: 12 residues. The V end was cut by 3 bases, the J end by 6 bases, with 8 bases between. This chain's CDR3 is CASSFSRAEAFF. CDR3 DNA sequence: TGTGCCAGCAGTTTTAGCAGGGCTGAAGCTTTCTTT.

The chain carries TRBV7-8 and TRBJ1-3, with a possible D match to TRBD1 (5 bases). The CDR3 contains 15 residues. Looked up from germline, CDR1 is SGHVS and CDR2 is FQNEAQ. With 2 bases removed from V and 0 bases from J, the gap between germline ends came to 8 bases. The CDR3, as DNA: TGTGCCAGCAGCTTACAGGGTAACTCTGGAAACACCATATATTTT. This gives the protein CASSLQGNSGNTIYF.

The gene calls are TRBV7-9 and TRBJ1-5; no definite D call. Germline assignment: CDR1 SEHNR and CDR2 FQNEAQ (reference sequence). The V end lost 4 bases, the J end lost 2 bases, and 6 bases lay between the germline ends. The CDR3 runs 13 residues. CDR3 nucleotide sequence: TGTGCCAGCAGCTCCGCGGGCAATCAGCCCCAGCATTTT. Translation gives CASSSAGNQPQHF.

The chain is built from TRBV24-1 and TRBJ1-2; the match to TRBD1 covers 9 bases. The J segment lost 1 base and the V segment lost 4 bases, leaving 6 bases of the junction unmatched. The CDR3 is 16 amino acids. Germline V gene sequence: CDR1 KGHDR, CDR2 SFDVKD. The CDR3 DNA reads TGTGCCACCAGTGACTCCGGGACAGGGCATAACTATGGCTACACCTTC. Residues: CATSDSGTGHNYGYTF.